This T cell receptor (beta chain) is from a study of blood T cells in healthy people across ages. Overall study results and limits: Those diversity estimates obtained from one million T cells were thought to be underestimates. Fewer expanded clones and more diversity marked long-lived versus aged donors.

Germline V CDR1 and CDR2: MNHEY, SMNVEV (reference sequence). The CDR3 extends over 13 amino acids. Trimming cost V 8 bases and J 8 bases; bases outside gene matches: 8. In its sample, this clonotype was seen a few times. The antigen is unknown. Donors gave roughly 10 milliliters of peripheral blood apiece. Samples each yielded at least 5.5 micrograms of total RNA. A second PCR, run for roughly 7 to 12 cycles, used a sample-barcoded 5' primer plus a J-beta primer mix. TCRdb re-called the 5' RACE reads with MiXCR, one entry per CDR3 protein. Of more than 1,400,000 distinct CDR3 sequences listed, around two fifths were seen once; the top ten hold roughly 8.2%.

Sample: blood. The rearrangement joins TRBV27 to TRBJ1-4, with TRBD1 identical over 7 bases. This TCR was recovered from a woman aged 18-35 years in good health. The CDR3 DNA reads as TGTGCCAGCGGAAACAGGGGACGCGAAAAACTGTTTTTT. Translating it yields CASGNRGREKLFF.